This T cell receptor beta chain was identified in a study of CD8 T cells in ankylosing spondylitis. The germline V gene encodes CDR1 LGHNA and CDR2 YNFKEQ. This CDR3 region has 18 residues. Trimming took 0 bases from V and 8 from J; bases not matched to a gene: 12. Ten or more counts support this clonotype. What it recognizes is unknown. Overall study findings and caveats: Roughly 8 highly homologous variants made up a TCR beta motif that seemed to typify ankylosing spondylitis blood. Relatively rare in peripheral blood, disease-linked clones were also CD8+. Enrichment of disease-linked clones was reportedly significant in matched ankylosing spondylitis synovial fluid.

Scientists made TCR beta libraries using quantitative 5'-RACE with molecular barcodes. One entry per CDR3 protein results from TCRdb running MiXCR on the 5' RACE reads. The table includes fewer than 750,000 distinct CDR3 sequences, 19% detected once. The source of this sequence is a male donor with ankylosing spondylitis. The sequenced sample was blood, either unsorted or a sorted T cell fraction (not recorded which). The chain recombines TRBV4-2 with TRBJ2-1; 11 nucleotides agree with TRBD2. The DNA of the CDR3 is TGTGCCAGCAGCCAAGAGGGAGGGGCTAGCGGGAGGCGGGATGAGCAGTTCTTC. Amino acids: CASSQEGGASGRRDEQFF.